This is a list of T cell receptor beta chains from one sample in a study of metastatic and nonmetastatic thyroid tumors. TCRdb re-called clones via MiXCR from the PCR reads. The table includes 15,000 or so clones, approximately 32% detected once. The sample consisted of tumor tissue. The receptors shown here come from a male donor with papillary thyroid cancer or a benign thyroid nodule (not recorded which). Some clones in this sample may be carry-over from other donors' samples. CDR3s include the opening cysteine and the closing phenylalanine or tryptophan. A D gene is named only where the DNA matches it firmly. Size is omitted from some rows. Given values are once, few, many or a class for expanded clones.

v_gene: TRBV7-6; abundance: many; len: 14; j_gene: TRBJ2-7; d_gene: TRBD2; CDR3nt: TGTGCCAGCAGCCTGAGCGGGAGTACCCCCGAGCAGTACTTC; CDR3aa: CASSLSGSTPEQYF
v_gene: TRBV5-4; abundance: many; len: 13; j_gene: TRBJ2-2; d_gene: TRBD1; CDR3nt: TGTGCCAGCCGGGACAGGGGGCATGGGGAGCTGTTTTTT; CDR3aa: CASRDRGHGELFF
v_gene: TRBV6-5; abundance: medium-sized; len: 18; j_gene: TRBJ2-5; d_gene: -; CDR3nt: TGTGCCAGCAGTTACAGGTCTTGGGGAACCAGGGGGGGAGAGACCCAGTACTTC; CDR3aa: CASSYRSWGTRGGETQYF
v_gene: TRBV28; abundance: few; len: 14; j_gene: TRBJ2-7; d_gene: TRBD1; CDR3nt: TGTGCCAGCAGGGACCCGGGACAGGGGTACGAGCAGTACTTC; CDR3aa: CASRDPGQGYEQYF
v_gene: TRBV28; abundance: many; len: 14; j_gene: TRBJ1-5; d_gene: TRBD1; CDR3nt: TGTGCCAGCAGCATCGCAGGGGGACATCAGCCCCAGCATTTT; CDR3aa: CASSIAGGHQPQHF
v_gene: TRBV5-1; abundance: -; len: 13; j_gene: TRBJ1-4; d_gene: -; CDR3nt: TGCGCCAGCAGCTTAACGGAGGGTGAAAAACTGTTTTTT; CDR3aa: CASSLTEGEKLFF
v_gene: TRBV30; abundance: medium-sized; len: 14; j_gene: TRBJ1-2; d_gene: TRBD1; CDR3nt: TGTGCCTGGAGTTATAAAACAGGGGGTTACGGCTACACCTTC; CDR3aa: CAWSYKTGGYGYTF
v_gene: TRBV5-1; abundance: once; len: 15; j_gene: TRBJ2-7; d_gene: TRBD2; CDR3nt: TGCGCCAGTACGCTAGGAGGGAGGGCCGGGTACGAGCAGTACTTC; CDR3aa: CASTLGGRAGYEQYF
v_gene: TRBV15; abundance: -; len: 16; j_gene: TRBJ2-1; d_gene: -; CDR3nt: TGTGCCACCAGCAGAGATAATTTGAGGGAAGACAATGAGCAGTTCTTC; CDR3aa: CATSRDNLREDNEQFF
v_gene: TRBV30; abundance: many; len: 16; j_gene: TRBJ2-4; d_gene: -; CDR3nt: TGTGCCTGGAGAAAAACAGGGTTGGGAACCTTAAACATTCAGTACTTC; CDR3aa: CAWRKTGLGTLNIQYF
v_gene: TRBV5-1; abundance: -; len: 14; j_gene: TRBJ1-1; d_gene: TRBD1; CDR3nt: TGCGCCAGCAGTTGGGACAGGGGCACGGATGAAGCTTTCTTT; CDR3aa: CASSWDRGTDEAFF
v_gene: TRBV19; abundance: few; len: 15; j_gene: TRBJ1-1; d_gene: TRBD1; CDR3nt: TGTGCCAGTGAAGTAAGGGACAGGGAGGTCTCTGAAGCTTTCTTT; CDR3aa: CASEVRDREVSEAFF
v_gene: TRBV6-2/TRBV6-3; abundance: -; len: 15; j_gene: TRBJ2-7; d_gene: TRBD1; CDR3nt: TGTGCCAGCAGGGACGCCGGGACAGGGGCCTACGAGCAGTACTTC; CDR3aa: CASRDAGTGAYEQYF
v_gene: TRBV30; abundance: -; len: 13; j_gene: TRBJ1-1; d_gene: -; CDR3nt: TGTGCCTGGAGTAAATCGGGGGACACTGAAGCTTTCTTT; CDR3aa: CAWSKSGDTEAFF
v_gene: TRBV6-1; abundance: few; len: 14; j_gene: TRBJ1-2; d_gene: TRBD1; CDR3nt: TGTGCCAGCAGTGAAACCTGGACAGGGGACGGCTACACCTTC; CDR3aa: CASSETWTGDGYTF
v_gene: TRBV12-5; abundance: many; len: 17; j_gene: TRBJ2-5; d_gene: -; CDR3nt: TGTGCTAGTGTCTGGTACCTTTATAACCCGGTGGAAGAGACCCAGTACTTC; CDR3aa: CASVWYLYNPVEETQYF
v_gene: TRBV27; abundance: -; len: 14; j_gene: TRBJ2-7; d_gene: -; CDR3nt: TGTGCCAGCAGTTTGAGTGGGGGGCGGCACGAGCAGTACTTC; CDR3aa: CASSLSGGRHEQYF
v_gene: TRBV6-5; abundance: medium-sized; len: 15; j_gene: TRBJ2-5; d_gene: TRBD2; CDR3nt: TGTGCCAGCAGTTACTCCGGGACTACTCAAGAGACCCAGTACTTC; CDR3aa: CASSYSGTTQETQYF
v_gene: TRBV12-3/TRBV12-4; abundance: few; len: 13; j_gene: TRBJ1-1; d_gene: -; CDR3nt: TGTGCCAGCCCCCCTCGGGCGAACACTGAAGCTTTCTTT; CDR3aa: CASPPRANTEAFF
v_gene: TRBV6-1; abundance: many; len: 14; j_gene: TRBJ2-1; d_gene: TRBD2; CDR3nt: TGTGCCAGCAGCGTAGCGGGAGAGGGCAATGAGCAGTTCTTC; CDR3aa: CASSVAGEGNEQFF
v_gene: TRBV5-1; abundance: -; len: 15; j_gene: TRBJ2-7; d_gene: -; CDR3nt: TGCGCCAGCAGCTTCAGCCACGGAGACACCTACGAGCAGTACTTC; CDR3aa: CASSFSHGDTYEQYF